Listed below are T cell receptor beta chains from one sample, sequenced in a study of spatial heterogeneity in lung cancer. TCRdb independently ran MiXCR on the 5' RACE reads; one entry per CDR3 protein. Of about 13,000 distinct CDR3 sequences detected, 5% to 6% appear once; the ten largest clones hold 11%. The material sequenced was lung tumor tissue, taken at surgery. The source is a female donor with early-stage non-small cell lung cancer. CDR3s include the opening cysteine and the closing phenylalanine or tryptophan. The D gene is left open where the match is weak. Where a row states a size, it is once, few, many or the class of an expanded clone; other rows omit it.

clone_size,d_call,j_call,v_call,cdr3_aa,cdr3_nt
many,.,TRBJ2-5,TRBV11-2,CASSLLGREEETQYF,TGTGCCAGCAGCCTACTAGGACGCGAAGAGGAGACCCAGTACTTC
many,TRBD2,TRBJ2-1,TRBV10-2,CASSRSGGSYNEQFF,TGCGCCAGCAGTCGTAGCGGGGGCTCCTACAATGAGCAGTTCTTC
many,.,TRBJ2-3,TRBV27,CASTPLNLGGRITDTQYF,TGTGCCAGCACCCCCCTGAATCTAGGCGGGCGAATCACAGATACGCAGTATTTT
many,.,TRBJ2-7,TRBV6-2/TRBV6-3,CASSLPRDTLYEQYF,TGTGCCAGCAGTTTACCTCGGGACACCTTATACGAGCAGTACTTC
many,.,TRBJ2-2,TRBV24-1,CATSKGNGELFF,TGTGCCACCAGCAAAGGGAACGGGGAGCTGTTTTTT
many,TRBD1,TRBJ2-3,TRBV2,CASTIRGRGTDTQYF,TGTGCCAGCACCATTAGGGGGCGCGGCACAGATACGCAGTATTTT
many,.,TRBJ2-3,TRBV7-9,CASSSSSDTQYF,TGTGCCAGCAGCTCGTCGTCTGATACGCAGTATTTT
many,.,TRBJ2-7,TRBV20-1,CSARDLRFSSYEQYF,TGCAGTGCTAGAGATCTGCGCTTTAGCTCCTACGAGCAGTACTTC
many,.,TRBJ1-1,TRBV6-1,CASSARQRSEAFF,TGTGCCAGCAGTGCCCGACAGAGGAGTGAAGCTTTCTTT
many,.,TRBJ2-2,TRBV7-9,CASSPDTNTGELFF,TGTGCCAGCAGCCCGGACACCAACACCGGGGAGCTGTTTTTT
many,TRBD2,TRBJ2-5,TRBV2,CASSIRTSGGNQETQYF,TGTGCCAGCAGTATTCGCACTAGCGGGGGAAACCAAGAGACCCAGTACTTC
many,.,TRBJ1-5,TRBV20-1,CSARDLVGGQPQHF,TGCAGTGCTAGAGATTTAGTAGGGGGTCAGCCCCAGCATTTT
many,.,TRBJ2-1,TRBV7-8,CASSLGRRNEQFF,TGTGCCAGCAGCTTAGGCCGACGTAATGAGCAGTTCTTC
many,.,TRBJ2-1,TRBV5-1,CASRGLSNEQFF,TGCGCCAGCCGCGGTTTGAGCAATGAGCAGTTCTTC
medium-sized,TRBD1,TRBJ2-1,TRBV12-3/TRBV12-4,CARRTGPLHYNEQFF,TGTGCCAGAAGGACAGGGCCTCTCCACTACAATGAGCAGTTCTTC
many,TRBD1,TRBJ1-5,TRBV12-3/TRBV12-4,CASSFPGGGNQPQHF,TGTGCCAGCAGTTTCCCAGGGGGGGGCAATCAGCCCCAGCATTTT
many,.,TRBJ2-1,TRBV7-9,CASSLGLGSYNEQFF,TGTGCCAGCAGCTTAGGGCTGGGAAGCTACAATGAGCAGTTCTTC
many,.,TRBJ1-4,TRBV7-9,CASSPGNEKLFF,TGTGCCAGCAGCCCGGGCAATGAAAAACTGTTTTTT
many,TRBD1,TRBJ2-5,TRBV29-1,CSVHPRGRETQYF,TGCAGCGTCCACCCTAGGGGGCGGGAGACCCAGTACTTC
many,TRBD1,TRBJ1-2,TRBV25-1,CASSAHRPGQGLYGYTF,TGTGCCAGCAGTGCTCACCGGCCGGGACAGGGTCTCTATGGCTACACCTTC
few,.,TRBJ1-1,TRBV6-5,CASSQGHTNTEAFF,TGTGCCAGCAGTCAGGGACACACGAACACTGAAGCTTTCTTT
.,.,TRBJ2-3,TRBV11-2,CASSPRPGVQPLSTQYF,TGTGCCAGCAGCCCCAGGCCGGGCGTGCAACCGCTGAGTACGCAGTATTTT
medium-sized,.,TRBJ1-4,TRBV20-1,CSAIKGSEKLFF,TGCAGTGCTATAAAAGGAAGTGAAAAACTGTTTTTT
many,TRBD1,TRBJ1-2,TRBV4-2,CASRQVGQGYGYTF,TGTGCCAGCAGACAAGTGGGACAGGGATATGGCTACACCTTC
many,TRBD2,TRBJ2-2,TRBV6-2/TRBV6-3,CASMGETSGYTGELFF,TGTGCCAGCATGGGAGAGACTAGCGGCTACACCGGGGAGCTGTTTTTT
many,TRBD1,TRBJ2-7,TRBV9,CASSFRDRDEQYF,TGTGCCAGCAGCTTCCGGGACAGGGACGAGCAGTACTTC
many,.,TRBJ1-2,TRBV7-9,CASSLAGTGYGYTF,TGTGCCAGCAGCTTAGCCGGGACGGGCTATGGCTACACCTTC
medium-sized,.,TRBJ2-4,TRBV15,CATSSSSSGLAKNIQYF,TGTGCCACCAGCAGTTCAAGCTCAGGACTAGCCAAAAACATTCAGTACTTC
many,.,TRBJ2-3,TRBV7-3,CASSFAGTQANTDTQYF,TGTGCCAGCAGCTTCGCTGGGACACAGGCTAACACAGATACGCAGTATTTT
many,TRBD1,TRBJ1-1,TRBV7-9,CASSLGVKGATEAFF,TGTGCCAGCAGCTTAGGGGTCAAGGGGGCCACTGAAGCTTTCTTT
many,.,TRBJ2-7,TRBV7-2,CASSLDTWGSYEQYF,TGTGCCAGCAGCCTGGATACCTGGGGTTCGTACGAGCAGTACTTC
.,.,TRBJ1-6,TRBV18,CASSSPPSPLHF,TGTGCCAGCTCGTCCCCCCCTTCACCCCTCCACTTT
many,.,TRBJ2-2,TRBV18,CASSPFGVLESGELFF,TGTGCCAGCTCACCATTTGGCGTACTAGAGTCCGGGGAGCTGTTTTTT
many,TRBD1,TRBJ1-2,TRBV20-1,CSARDWGQFNYGYTF,TGCAGTGCTAGAGATTGGGGACAGTTTAACTATGGCTACACCTTC
few,.,TRBJ2-2,TRBV20-1,CSARAVTLTGELFF,TGCAGTGCTAGAGCCGTAACCCTAACCGGGGAGCTGTTTTTT
.,.,TRBJ2-7,TRBV20-1,CSARVHGLSYEQYF,TGCAGTGCTAGAGTTCACGGTCTTTCCTACGAGCAGTACTTC
many,TRBD1,TRBJ1-2,TRBV12-3/TRBV12-4,CASSPGQGGYGYTF,TGTGCCAGCAGTCCCGGACAGGGCGGTTATGGCTACACCTTC
many,.,TRBJ2-3,TRBV2,CARNIETWGPDTQYF,TGTGCCAGGAACATAGAGACCTGGGGCCCAGATACGCAGTATTTT
medium-sized,TRBD2,TRBJ2-1,TRBV9,CASSPPGLPPEQFF,TGTGCCAGCAGTCCACCGGGACTACCTCCTGAGCAGTTCTTC
many,.,TRBJ2-3,TRBV4-1,CASSQVGRPALDF,TGCGCCAGCAGCCAAGTAGGTCGACCCGCATTGGATTTT
many,.,TRBJ1-1,TRBV4-2,CASSPLQRNTEAFF,TGTGCCAGCAGCCCTCTCCAAAGAAACACTGAAGCTTTCTTT
many,.,TRBJ1-1,TRBV7-2,CASSLKGGTEAFF,TGTGCCAGCAGCTTAAAGGGTGGAACTGAAGCTTTCTTT
many,TRBD1,TRBJ1-5,TRBV4-1,CASSRQGRNQPQHF,TGCGCCAGCAGCCGACAGGGGAGAAATCAGCCCCAGCATTTT
once,.,TRBJ2-7,TRBV13,CASSSLYEQYF,TGTGCCAGCAGCTCCCTCTACGAGCAGTACTTC
many,.,TRBJ1-4,TRBV6-5,CASSRKGPNEKLFF,TGTGCCAGCAGTAGAAAGGGGCCTAATGAAAAACTGTTTTTT
many,.,TRBJ2-3,TRBV6-5,CASTGRTDTQYF,TGTGCCAGCACAGGGAGGACAGATACGCAGTATTTT
many,TRBD2,TRBJ2-3,TRBV20-1,CSARVPLGTRPSTDTQYF,TGCAGTGCTAGAGTACCCCTGGGGACTAGACCGAGCACAGATACGCAGTATTTT
.,TRBD1,TRBJ2-1,TRBV20-1,CSADRDRGSYNEQFF,TGCAGTGCTGACCGGGACAGGGGCTCCTACAATGAGCAGTTCTTC
medium-sized,TRBD2,TRBJ2-3,TRBV7-2,CASSSRTSGGDTQYF,TGTGCCAGCAGCTCCCGGACTAGCGGGGGAGATACGCAGTATTTT
many,.,TRBJ2-2,TRBV9,CASSAQTGELFF,TGTGCCAGCAGCGCCCAAACCGGGGAGCTGTTTTTT
many,.,TRBJ2-3,TRBV7-9,CAGERTSTDTQYF,TGTGCCGGAGAGAGGACTAGCACAGATACGCAGTATTTT
many,TRBD1,TRBJ2-7,TRBV29-1,CSVSRRGQSLYEQYF,TGCAGCGTTAGCCGCCGGGGACAGAGCCTCTACGAGCAGTACTTC
many,.,TRBJ2-7,TRBV12-2,CASRLARKSDYHSYEQYF,TGTGCAAGTCGCTTAGCGCGAAAGTCAGACTATCATTCCTACGAGCAGTACTTC
many,TRBD1,TRBJ2-5,TRBV2,CASSLLGDSRGTQYF,TGTGCCAGCAGTCTCCTCGGGGACAGCCGCGGGACCCAGTACTTC
many,.,TRBJ1-1,TRBV6-5,CASRPGAFTEAFF,TGTGCCAGCAGGCCAGGGGCATTTACTGAAGCTTTCTTT